The T cell receptor beta chain under discussion was sequenced for a study of blood T cell repertoires in COVID-19. The wider study: Nucleic acid was either cDNA or gDNA, and it came from T cells, B-cell-depleted T cells, or PBMCs.

Measured with immunoSEQ multiplex PCR; TCRdb has only the in-frame clones, and not every one. The table includes some 120,000 clones, 70% to 90% detected once. V was trimmed by 9 bases and J by 2 bases, leaving 17 bases between them. The germline CDR1 and CDR2 sequences are ENHRY and SYGVKD. This CDR3 region has 14 residues. This TCR came from a woman aged 45-59 years who had recovered from COVID-19. The sample taken for sequencing was peripheral blood. The J gene is TRBJ2-7, the V gene TRBV10-3, with D perhaps matching TRBD2 (5 bases). The CDR3 nucleotides are TGTGCCATTCGAGGGCAGTCAAAGACCTACGAGCAGTACTTC. Protein sequence: CAIRGQSKTYEQYF.